Listed below are T cell receptor beta chains from one sample, sequenced in a study of control samples from healthy donors and cancer patients. Measured with immunoSEQ multiplex PCR; TCRdb has only the in-frame clones, and not every one. Of around 200,000 clones in the sample, approximately 95% were seen once. Sequences were obtained from blood. The receptors stem from a man younger than 35 in good health. CDR3s include the opening cysteine and the closing phenylalanine or tryptophan. D genes are given only for firm matches. Where a row states a size, it is once, few, many or the class of an expanded clone; other rows omit it.

cdr3_nt,cdr3_aa,j_call,clone_size,v_call,d_call
TGTGCCAGCAGCTTCCTTGACAGGGGAGATTCACCCCTCCACTTT,CASSFLDRGDSPLHF,TRBJ1-6,.,TRBV5-6,TRBD1
TGTGCCAGCAGCCCCGGGTTACTAGGCTACACCTTC,CASSPGLLGYTF,TRBJ1-2,.,TRBV6-5,.
TGTGCCAGCAGCCAAGATGGGAGGGGCGAAGGTTATAATTGGAACACTGAAGCTTTCTTT,CASSQDGRGEGYNWNTEAFF,TRBJ1-1,.,TRBV3-1/TRBV3-2,.
TGCGCCAGCAGCCCGGGCCAAGATGAGCAGTTCTTC,CASSPGQDEQFF,TRBJ2-1,once,TRBV5-1,.
TGCGCCAGCAGCCGGAACAGGGATAGCTCCTACGAGCAGTACTTC,CASSRNRDSSYEQYF,TRBJ2-7,once,TRBV4-1,.
TGTGCCAGCAGTCTACAGGGTAGCCAGCCCCAGCATTTT,CASSLQGSQPQHF,TRBJ1-5,.,TRBV12-3/TRBV12-4,.
TGTGCCAGCTCACCAGGCAGGGGCGATGGCTACACCTTC,CASSPGRGDGYTF,TRBJ1-2,.,TRBV18,.
TGCGCCAGCAGCCAAGTACAGGGCCCCTCCTACGAGCAGTACTTC,CASSQVQGPSYEQYF,TRBJ2-7,.,TRBV4-1,.
TGTGCCAGCAGCCCGGCCCCAGGTGAGCAGTTCTTC,CASSPAPGEQFF,TRBJ2-1,.,TRBV6-5,.
TGTGCCAGCAGGGCCGGGACAGGGAACACTGAAGCTTTCTTT,CASRAGTGNTEAFF,TRBJ1-1,.,TRBV6-5,TRBD1
TGCGCCAGCACACCAACGTTGGGTCCTTCCGAGCAGTACTTC,CASTPTLGPSEQYF,TRBJ2-7,.,TRBV10-2,.
TGTGCCAGCAGTGAAGCGTTACATCAAGAGACCCAGTACTTC,CASSEALHQETQYF,TRBJ2-5,.,TRBV2,.
TGTGCCCAAGGGACAGTGAACACTGAAGCTTTCTTT,CAQGTVNTEAFF,TRBJ1-1,.,TRBV2,TRBD1
TGCGCCAGCAGTTCTACATTCCGGGACAGTAGGGTCGGCTATGGCTACACCTTC,CASSSTFRDSRVGYGYTF,TRBJ1-2,.,TRBV5-1,TRBD1
TGTGCCAGCGGCACCGGGGAGCTGTTTTTT,CASGTGELFF,TRBJ2-2,few,TRBV12-3/TRBV12-4,.
TGTGCCAGCAGCCAAGCCCAGGGGCAAGGGTATGGCTACACCTTC,CASSQAQGQGYGYTF,TRBJ1-2,once,TRBV3-1/TRBV3-2,.
TGTGCCAGTAGTCTCGACAGGGGGCAACAAGAGACCCAGTACTTC,CASSLDRGQQETQYF,TRBJ2-5,.,TRBV19,TRBD1
TGTGCCAGCAGACAGTGGAACACTGAAGCTTTCTTT,CASRQWNTEAFF,TRBJ1-1,.,TRBV28,.
TGTGCCAGCTCACAATCCGGGCCGTACCAGTATTTT,CASSQSGPYQYF,TRBJ2-3,.,TRBV6-5,.
TGCGCCAGCAGCCAAGAGGGCAGGGGGGCGTCCACTGAAGCTTTCTTT,CASSQEGRGASTEAFF,TRBJ1-1,.,TRBV4-1,TRBD1
TGCGCCAGCAGTCCCGGGACACCCCAAGAGGCCCAGTACTTC,CASSPGTPQEAQYF,TRBJ2-5,.,TRBV5-1,.
TGTGCCAGCAGCTCACTAGCGACCTACCAAGAGACCCAGTACTTC,CASSSLATYQETQYF,TRBJ2-5,.,TRBV11-1,TRBD2
TGTGCCAGCAGCCCGGACACCTCCAATCAGCCCCAGCATTTT,CASSPDTSNQPQHF,TRBJ1-5,.,TRBV6-2/TRBV6-3,.
TGTGCCATCAGTGGGGGGGGGAGTAATGAGCAGTTCTTC,CAISGGGSNEQFF,TRBJ2-1,.,TRBV10-3,TRBD2
TGCGCCAGCAGCTTGGGGCAGGGGACCTTTAACTATGGCTACACCTTC,CASSLGQGTFNYGYTF,TRBJ1-2,.,TRBV5-1,.
TGTGCCAGCAGCGTATCGGAGCAGAATCAAGTTTATGGCTACACCTTC,CASSVSEQNQVYGYTF,TRBJ1-2,.,TRBV9,.
TGTGCCAGCATGGGACAGATTTTTTCACCCCTCCACTTT,CASMGQIFSPLHF,TRBJ1-6,.,TRBV25-1,TRBD1
TGTGCCACCAGCAGAGATTTATACCCGTCCCCCGCAGATACGCAGTATTTT,CATSRDLYPSPADTQYF,TRBJ2-3,.,TRBV15,.
TGTGCCTGGAGTACCGGGACAGTCGGTATCGGCCCCCAGCATTTT,CAWSTGTVGIGPQHF,TRBJ1-5,.,TRBV30,TRBD1
TGCAGCGTTGAGGCCCCAGGCGGGGGCGATTACGGCGAGCAGTACTTC,CSVEAPGGGDYGEQYF,TRBJ2-7,once,TRBV29-1,.
TGTGCTAGTGGTCGAGAGATGAACACTGAAGCTTTCTTT,CASGREMNTEAFF,TRBJ1-1,.,TRBV12-5,.
TGTGCCAGCAGTGAAATGGGGACTACACAAGAGACCCAGTACTTC,CASSEMGTTQETQYF,TRBJ2-5,.,TRBV6-1,TRBD2
TGTGCCAGCTCAAACGGGGGACCGCAGAACACTGAAGCTTTCTTT,CASSNGGPQNTEAFF,TRBJ1-1,.,TRBV18,.
TGTGCCAGCAGCGCCACATCCGGCGGCGGGGGGGCGTTCACAGATACGCAGTATTTT,CASSATSGGGGAFTDTQYF,TRBJ2-3,.,TRBV9,TRBD2
TGCGCCAGCAGTGAGTCGAAATATCAGCCCCAGCATTTT,CASSESKYQPQHF,TRBJ1-5,.,TRBV10-1,.
TGTGCCAGCAGACACAGCGGCTCGGAGACCCAGTACTTC,CASRHSGSETQYF,TRBJ2-5,once,TRBV6-5,.
TGTGCCAGTAGTATAAGGACCAATGAGCAGTTCTTC,CASSIRTNEQFF,TRBJ2-1,.,TRBV19,.
TGTGCCAGCAGCCAGTGGGGGCCCCCGAACACCGGGGAGCTGTTTTTT,CASSQWGPPNTGELFF,TRBJ2-2,.,TRBV3-1/TRBV3-2,.
TGTGCCACCAGCAGAAAAGATTATAGCAATCAGCCCCAGCATTTT,CATSRKDYSNQPQHF,TRBJ1-5,.,TRBV15,.
TGTGCCAGCAGTGAAGGGACAGGGGAAGCTTTCTTT,CASSEGTGEAFF,TRBJ1-1,.,TRBV2,TRBD1
TGCGCCAGCAGCTTGGGGCCTAATCAGCCCCAGCATTTT,CASSLGPNQPQHF,TRBJ1-5,once,TRBV5-1,.
TGCAGCGTTTGTCTACAGGGAACAGATACGCAGTATTTT,CSVCLQGTDTQYF,TRBJ2-3,.,TRBV29-1,.